This TCR beta chain was sequenced in a study of human T cells and chemical hapten exposure. Across the whole study: Scalp application of diphenylcyclopropenone was performed weekly in patients across the entire roughly 25-week study. Per-sample TCR yield variation was attributed mainly to small pooled library volume differences.

This sample's time point: pre-sensitization, week 0. Treatment in this sample: therapeutic diphenylcyclopropenone sensitization with weekly scalp DPC. Before extraction, the whole blood was not fractionated, and total RNA was taken from it. Germline V gene data show CDR1 as LNHNV and CDR2 as YYDKDF (reference sequence). Trimming removed 0 bases at V and 4 bases at J, with 11 bases between. There are 15 residues in the CDR3. Library construction involved attaching unique molecular identifiers to individual cDNA molecules, which allowed quantitative, reproducible TCR counting. From the RACE reads, TCRdb called clonotypes with MiXCR, one entry per CDR3 protein. The table lists 350,000 to 400,000 distinct CDR3 sequences, 5.1% of them singletons. This clonotype was seen repeatedly, ten times or more.

The source was whole blood, collected in connection with sensitization to the hapten diphenylcyclopropenone (DPC). The source of this sequence is a woman aged 45-59 years with alopecia areata. Some clones in this sample may be carry-over from other donors' samples. This chain uses TRBV15 with TRBJ2-3, with TRBD1 as a possible D gene (5 bases). CDR3 DNA sequence: TGTGCCACCAGCAGAGATCTCAGGGTCGCAGATACGCAGTATTTT. Translation: CATSRDLRVADTQYF. The full variable domain, in which reference TRBV15 and TRBJ2-3 provide the parts outside the CDR3, is DAMVIQNPRYQVTQFGKPVTLSCSQTLNHNVMYWYQQKSSQAPKLLFHYYDKDFNNEADTPDNFQSRRPNTSFCFLDIRSPGLGDTAMYLCATSRDLRVADTQYFGPGTRLTVL.